A selection of T cell receptor beta chains follows, all from one sample in a study of shared clonotypes between healthy human individuals. The repertoire was sequenced with immunoSEQ multiplex PCR; TCRdb's copy has only in-frame clones and lacks some. Here the sample spans roughly 1,000,000 clones, around 82% being singletons. The sequencing input was memory CD4+ T cells from PBMCs. Receptors originate from a man aged 18-30 years in good health. Some clones in this sample may be carry-over from other donors' samples. Both conserved end residues are trimmed from each CDR3. The order of the fields is V gene, CDR3 protein.

>TRBV29-1
SVDTGTSYAF
>TRBV5-1
ASKPGHPYQETQY
>TRBV5-1
ASSAYPTGGSYEQY
>TRBV30
ASSWGISYEQY
>TRBV28
ASSAPWLGEFTEAF
>TRBV10-3
AISRSGNTGELF
>TRBV5-6
ASTRPNQETQY
>TRBV19
ASTSIFRDRFFFSGNTIY
>TRBV6-5
ASSPWGRGRTEAF
>TRBV7-3
ASSRVGAGEQF
>TRBV28
ASSSDRSEEQY
>TRBV10-2
ASRGPEAGGGDEQF
>TRBV4-2
ASFRPDTGELF
>TRBV23-1
ASSSGGDSEPQH
>TRBV2
ASSGDRSSRQY
>TRBV9
ASSVEPGQNTEAF
>TRBV6-6
ASSYGSISTNEKLF
>TRBV7-3
ASSFVAGSTGELF
>TRBV10-3
ATTWGFDQPQH
>TRBV7-9
ASSLGTNSNQPQH
>TRBV29-1
SVGPFYTGELF
>TRBV9
ASSLRTVSTDTQY
>TRBV11-2
ASSFQLGLF
>TRBV5-8
ASSSPGTGVDEQY
>TRBV29-1
RGTSGSNEQF
>TRBV29-1
SVVQDSSYEQY
>TRBV5-1
ASNSGSRETQY
>TRBV18
ASSSTGGTSGRIYEQY
>TRBV28
ASSQTGRGYT
>TRBV7-8
ASSLRDTTYEQY
>TRBV4-3
ASSQESGSFDEQF
>TRBV4-2
ASSPDPTRTDTQY
>TRBV5-5
ASSFSSGKYTEAF
>TRBV4-1
ASSRPRGSGEETQY
>TRBV6-5
ASSSELYEQY
>TRBV6-6
ASSYSATRNQPQH
>TRBV9
ASSYFAGGITDTQY
>TRBV10-2
ASSTGRGNEQF
>TRBV14
ASSQATGARGGNEKLF
>TRBV18
ASSQPRGIGNTIY
>TRBV6-4
ASSPQPGGNTEAF
>TRBV27
ASSLIRSSYNEQF
>TRBV19
ASSIGLTSGRGITGELF
>TRBV6-4
ASSDSFPSYEQY
>TRBV6-1
ASSASPGQGAKTEAF
>TRBV5-1
ASSLVPTGELF
>TRBV18
ASSPPSQRSYNEQF
>TRBV7-6
ASSPQSGISYNEQF
>TRBV2
ASTGTGNTEAF
>TRBV27
ASSPYLPRVNEKLF
>TRBV11-2
ASSSPDRGLYEQY
>TRBV4-2
ASSPHRLAGVSERLRLTQY
>TRBV7-8
ASGKGGTDTQY
>TRBV2
ASRISAGGNQPQH